One and the same sample provided the 15 T cell receptor beta chains below, sequenced in a study of blood T cell repertoires in COVID-19. Here immunoSEQ multiplex PCR was the method, and the copy in TCRdb shows in-frame clones only, minus some. This sample has 120,000 or so clones, with 85% to 90% found just once. Sequences were obtained from peripheral blood. The receptors here all came from a human donor in a cohort sampled during active COVID-19.

The gene calls are TRBV9 and TRBJ2-1, with TRBD2 matching over 11 bases. The junction had 4 bases not matched to a gene; V was cut back by 2 bases and J by 6 bases. The germline V gene encodes CDR1 SGDLS and CDR2 YYNGEE. The CDR3 runs 15 residues. The CDR3 here is CASSVTSGGSNEQFF. CDR3 DNA sequence: TGTGCCAGCAGCGTTACTAGCGGGGGTAGCAATGAGCAGTTCTTC.

The chain is built from TRBV27 and TRBJ1-5; D is ambiguous. The CDR3 runs 12 residues. The germline V gene has CDR1 MNHEY and CDR2 SMNVEV (reference sequence). V shed 6 bases and J shed 3 bases, with 6 bases lying between them. The CDR3 reads CASSKFNQPQHF. The CDR3 DNA reads as TGTGCCAGCAGCAAATTCAATCAGCCCCAGCATTTT.

This clone has only a few counts. The rearrangement uses TRBV9 and TRBJ2-2, with no clear D. Germline loops: CDR1 SGDLS, CDR2 YYNGEE. Trimming cost V 4 bases and J 6 bases, with 10 bases left between them. The CDR3 runs 13 residues. The CDR3 DNA reads as TGTGCCAGCAGCCCAACACGGGCCGGGGAGCTGTTTTTT. Translated, it gives CASSPTRAGELFF.

The V call is TRBV28, the J call TRBJ2-1, with 7 nucleotides matching TRBD1. With V trimmed by 1 base and J by 9 bases, 6 bases remained unmatched. The germline V gene has CDR1 MDHEN and CDR2 SYDVKM. The CDR3 has 14 residues. DNA for the CDR3: TGTGCCAGCAGTTTATCGACAGGGTACGGTGAGCAGTTCTTC. Translated, it gives CASSLSTGYGEQFF.

The DNA for the CDR3 is TGTGCCAGCAGCCGCCGCGAAGGGGACAATGAGCAGTTCTTC. It codes for CASSRREGDNEQFF. J is TRBJ2-1 and V is TRBV4-2, with D possibly matching TRBD1 (5 bases). There are 14 residues in the CDR3. Germline V gene lookup returns CDR1 LGHNA and CDR2 YNFKEQ. V was clipped by 4 bases and J by 5 bases, with 12 bases between them.

This clone was seen only once. The chain carries TRBV19 and TRBJ2-2; 9 bases are a match to TRBD1. This CDR3 spans 15 amino acids. Germline values: CDR1 LNHDA, CDR2 SQIVND (reference sequence). J lost 5 bases, V lost 5 bases, and 6 bases had no gene match. CDR3 protein: CASSSTGTGTGELFF. The CDR3 coding sequence is TGTGCCAGTAGTTCAACCGGGACAGGGACCGGGGAGCTGTTTTTT.

The CDR3 DNA reads TGTGCCAGCAGCCAATCCGGGACAGGGAATCAGCCCCAGCATTTT. Its translation: CASSQSGTGNQPQHF. The chain joins TRBV3-1 (or the pseudogene TRBV3-2) to TRBJ1-5; 9 nucleotides match TRBD1. The CDR3 has 15 residues. Trimming cost V 2 bases and J 4 bases; bases outside gene matches: 3. From germline, CDR1 is LGHDT and CDR2 YNNKEL (reference sequence).

This chain links TRBV5-1 with TRBJ2-1, with no clear D. Germline lookup yields CDR1 SGHRS and CDR2 YFSETQ. Between the trimmed V and J ends, which lost 7 bases and 5 bases, there was a span of 16 bases. The CDR3 contains 14 residues. The CDR3 bases are TGCGCCAGCCGAACCCTTGGCCAACACAATGAGCAGTTCTTC. Protein: CASRTLGQHNEQFF.

V usage is TRBV19 and J usage is TRBJ2-5; tentative D call: TRBD2 (6 bases). V was trimmed by 3 bases and J by 2 bases, leaving 7 bases between them. CDR1 is LNHDA and CDR2 is SQIVND in the germline V gene (reference sequence). This CDR3 comprises 13 residues. This chain's CDR3 is CASSMTSQETQYF. The CDR3 bases are TGTGCCAGTAGTATGACTAGTCAAGAGACCCAGTACTTC. Full variable domain (outside the CDR3, taken from reference TRBV19 and TRBJ2-5): DGGITQSPKYLFRKEGQNVTLSCEQNLNHDAMYWYRQDPGQGLRLIYYSQIVNDFQKGDIAEGYSVSREKKESFPLTVTSAQKNPTAFYLCASSMTSQETQYFGPGTRLLVL.

The rearrangement uses TRBV2 and TRBJ2-1; 9 bases fit TRBD1. V shed 7 bases, J shed 3 bases, and the junction held 4 bases outside the gene matches. The CDR3 covers 14 residues. Germline V lookup: CDR1 SNHLY, CDR2 FYNNEI. The CDR3 here is CASILTGGYNEQFF. CDR3 nucleotide sequence: TGTGCCAGCATTTTGACAGGGGGCTACAATGAGCAGTTCTTC. The full variable domain, rest sourced from reference TRBV2 and TRBJ2-1, is EPEVTQTPSHQVTQMGQEVILRCVPISNHLYFYWYRQILGQKVEFLVSFYNNEISEKSEIFDDQFSVERPDGSNFTLKIRSTKLEDSAMYFCASILTGGYNEQFFGPGTRLTVL.

Concerning this clone itself: Other DNA variants within this sample encode the same CDR3. The chain couples TRBV18 to TRBJ2-7, with TRBD1 identical over 9 bases. J was trimmed by 3 bases and V by 3 bases; bases with no gene match: 3. The CDR3 is 14 amino acids. Germline-derived CDR1 and CDR2 are KGHSH and LQKENI. CDR3 bases: TGTGCCAGCTCACCGGGACAGGGAATCTACGAGCAGTACTTC. Amino acid sequence: CASSPGQGIYEQYF.

The chain uses TRBV28 and TRBJ2-7, with 8 bases aligning to TRBD2. Germline V gene data show CDR1 as MDHEN and CDR2 as SYDVKM. This CDR3 has 15 amino acids. The J segment lost 0 bases and the V segment lost 6 bases, leaving 7 bases of the junction unmatched. Here the CDR3 DNA reads TGTGCCAGCAGCCTACTAGCGGCGAGCTCCTACGAGCAGTACTTC. Its translation: CASSLLAASSYEQYF.

This chain links TRBV6-4 with TRBJ2-2; the match to TRBD2 covers 10 bases. Germline CDR1 reads MRHNA; CDR2 reads SNTAGT. V shed 2 bases, J shed 4 bases, and the junction held 1 base outside the gene matches. The CDR3 loop spans 15 amino acids. The CDR3 DNA reads as TGTGCCAGCAGTGACACTAGCGGGGTCACCGGGGAGCTGTTTTTT. Its translation: CASSDTSGVTGELFF.

CDR3 residues: CASSLVRGESPLHF. The CDR3 DNA reads as TGTGCCAGCAGCTTAGTCAGGGGGGAATCACCCCTCCACTTT. The J gene is TRBJ1-6, the V gene TRBV7-2, with 7 bases aligning to TRBD1. Germline CDR1 is SGHTA and CDR2 is FQGNSA. Germline trimming cut 1 base from V and 10 bases from J; bases unmatched to any gene: 4. The CDR3 spans 14 residues.

Regarding this clone: Other DNA sequences in the sample encode the same CDR3. The genes are TRBV28 and TRBJ2-7; D is undetermined. Germline values: CDR1 MDHEN, CDR2 SYDVKM. With 4 bases removed from V and 6 bases from J, the gap between germline ends came to 13 bases. The CDR3 totals 13 residues. CDR3 amino acids: CASSSHYRREQYF. The CDR3 DNA is TGTGCCAGCAGTTCACACTACCGGCGCGAGCAGTACTTC. The full variable domain, completed using reference TRBV28 and TRBJ2-7, is DVKVTQSSRYLVKRTGEKVFLECVQDMDHENMFWYRQDPGLGLRLIYFSYDVKMKEKGDIPEGYSVSREKKERFSLILESASTNQTSMYLCASSSHYRREQYFGPGTRLTVT.